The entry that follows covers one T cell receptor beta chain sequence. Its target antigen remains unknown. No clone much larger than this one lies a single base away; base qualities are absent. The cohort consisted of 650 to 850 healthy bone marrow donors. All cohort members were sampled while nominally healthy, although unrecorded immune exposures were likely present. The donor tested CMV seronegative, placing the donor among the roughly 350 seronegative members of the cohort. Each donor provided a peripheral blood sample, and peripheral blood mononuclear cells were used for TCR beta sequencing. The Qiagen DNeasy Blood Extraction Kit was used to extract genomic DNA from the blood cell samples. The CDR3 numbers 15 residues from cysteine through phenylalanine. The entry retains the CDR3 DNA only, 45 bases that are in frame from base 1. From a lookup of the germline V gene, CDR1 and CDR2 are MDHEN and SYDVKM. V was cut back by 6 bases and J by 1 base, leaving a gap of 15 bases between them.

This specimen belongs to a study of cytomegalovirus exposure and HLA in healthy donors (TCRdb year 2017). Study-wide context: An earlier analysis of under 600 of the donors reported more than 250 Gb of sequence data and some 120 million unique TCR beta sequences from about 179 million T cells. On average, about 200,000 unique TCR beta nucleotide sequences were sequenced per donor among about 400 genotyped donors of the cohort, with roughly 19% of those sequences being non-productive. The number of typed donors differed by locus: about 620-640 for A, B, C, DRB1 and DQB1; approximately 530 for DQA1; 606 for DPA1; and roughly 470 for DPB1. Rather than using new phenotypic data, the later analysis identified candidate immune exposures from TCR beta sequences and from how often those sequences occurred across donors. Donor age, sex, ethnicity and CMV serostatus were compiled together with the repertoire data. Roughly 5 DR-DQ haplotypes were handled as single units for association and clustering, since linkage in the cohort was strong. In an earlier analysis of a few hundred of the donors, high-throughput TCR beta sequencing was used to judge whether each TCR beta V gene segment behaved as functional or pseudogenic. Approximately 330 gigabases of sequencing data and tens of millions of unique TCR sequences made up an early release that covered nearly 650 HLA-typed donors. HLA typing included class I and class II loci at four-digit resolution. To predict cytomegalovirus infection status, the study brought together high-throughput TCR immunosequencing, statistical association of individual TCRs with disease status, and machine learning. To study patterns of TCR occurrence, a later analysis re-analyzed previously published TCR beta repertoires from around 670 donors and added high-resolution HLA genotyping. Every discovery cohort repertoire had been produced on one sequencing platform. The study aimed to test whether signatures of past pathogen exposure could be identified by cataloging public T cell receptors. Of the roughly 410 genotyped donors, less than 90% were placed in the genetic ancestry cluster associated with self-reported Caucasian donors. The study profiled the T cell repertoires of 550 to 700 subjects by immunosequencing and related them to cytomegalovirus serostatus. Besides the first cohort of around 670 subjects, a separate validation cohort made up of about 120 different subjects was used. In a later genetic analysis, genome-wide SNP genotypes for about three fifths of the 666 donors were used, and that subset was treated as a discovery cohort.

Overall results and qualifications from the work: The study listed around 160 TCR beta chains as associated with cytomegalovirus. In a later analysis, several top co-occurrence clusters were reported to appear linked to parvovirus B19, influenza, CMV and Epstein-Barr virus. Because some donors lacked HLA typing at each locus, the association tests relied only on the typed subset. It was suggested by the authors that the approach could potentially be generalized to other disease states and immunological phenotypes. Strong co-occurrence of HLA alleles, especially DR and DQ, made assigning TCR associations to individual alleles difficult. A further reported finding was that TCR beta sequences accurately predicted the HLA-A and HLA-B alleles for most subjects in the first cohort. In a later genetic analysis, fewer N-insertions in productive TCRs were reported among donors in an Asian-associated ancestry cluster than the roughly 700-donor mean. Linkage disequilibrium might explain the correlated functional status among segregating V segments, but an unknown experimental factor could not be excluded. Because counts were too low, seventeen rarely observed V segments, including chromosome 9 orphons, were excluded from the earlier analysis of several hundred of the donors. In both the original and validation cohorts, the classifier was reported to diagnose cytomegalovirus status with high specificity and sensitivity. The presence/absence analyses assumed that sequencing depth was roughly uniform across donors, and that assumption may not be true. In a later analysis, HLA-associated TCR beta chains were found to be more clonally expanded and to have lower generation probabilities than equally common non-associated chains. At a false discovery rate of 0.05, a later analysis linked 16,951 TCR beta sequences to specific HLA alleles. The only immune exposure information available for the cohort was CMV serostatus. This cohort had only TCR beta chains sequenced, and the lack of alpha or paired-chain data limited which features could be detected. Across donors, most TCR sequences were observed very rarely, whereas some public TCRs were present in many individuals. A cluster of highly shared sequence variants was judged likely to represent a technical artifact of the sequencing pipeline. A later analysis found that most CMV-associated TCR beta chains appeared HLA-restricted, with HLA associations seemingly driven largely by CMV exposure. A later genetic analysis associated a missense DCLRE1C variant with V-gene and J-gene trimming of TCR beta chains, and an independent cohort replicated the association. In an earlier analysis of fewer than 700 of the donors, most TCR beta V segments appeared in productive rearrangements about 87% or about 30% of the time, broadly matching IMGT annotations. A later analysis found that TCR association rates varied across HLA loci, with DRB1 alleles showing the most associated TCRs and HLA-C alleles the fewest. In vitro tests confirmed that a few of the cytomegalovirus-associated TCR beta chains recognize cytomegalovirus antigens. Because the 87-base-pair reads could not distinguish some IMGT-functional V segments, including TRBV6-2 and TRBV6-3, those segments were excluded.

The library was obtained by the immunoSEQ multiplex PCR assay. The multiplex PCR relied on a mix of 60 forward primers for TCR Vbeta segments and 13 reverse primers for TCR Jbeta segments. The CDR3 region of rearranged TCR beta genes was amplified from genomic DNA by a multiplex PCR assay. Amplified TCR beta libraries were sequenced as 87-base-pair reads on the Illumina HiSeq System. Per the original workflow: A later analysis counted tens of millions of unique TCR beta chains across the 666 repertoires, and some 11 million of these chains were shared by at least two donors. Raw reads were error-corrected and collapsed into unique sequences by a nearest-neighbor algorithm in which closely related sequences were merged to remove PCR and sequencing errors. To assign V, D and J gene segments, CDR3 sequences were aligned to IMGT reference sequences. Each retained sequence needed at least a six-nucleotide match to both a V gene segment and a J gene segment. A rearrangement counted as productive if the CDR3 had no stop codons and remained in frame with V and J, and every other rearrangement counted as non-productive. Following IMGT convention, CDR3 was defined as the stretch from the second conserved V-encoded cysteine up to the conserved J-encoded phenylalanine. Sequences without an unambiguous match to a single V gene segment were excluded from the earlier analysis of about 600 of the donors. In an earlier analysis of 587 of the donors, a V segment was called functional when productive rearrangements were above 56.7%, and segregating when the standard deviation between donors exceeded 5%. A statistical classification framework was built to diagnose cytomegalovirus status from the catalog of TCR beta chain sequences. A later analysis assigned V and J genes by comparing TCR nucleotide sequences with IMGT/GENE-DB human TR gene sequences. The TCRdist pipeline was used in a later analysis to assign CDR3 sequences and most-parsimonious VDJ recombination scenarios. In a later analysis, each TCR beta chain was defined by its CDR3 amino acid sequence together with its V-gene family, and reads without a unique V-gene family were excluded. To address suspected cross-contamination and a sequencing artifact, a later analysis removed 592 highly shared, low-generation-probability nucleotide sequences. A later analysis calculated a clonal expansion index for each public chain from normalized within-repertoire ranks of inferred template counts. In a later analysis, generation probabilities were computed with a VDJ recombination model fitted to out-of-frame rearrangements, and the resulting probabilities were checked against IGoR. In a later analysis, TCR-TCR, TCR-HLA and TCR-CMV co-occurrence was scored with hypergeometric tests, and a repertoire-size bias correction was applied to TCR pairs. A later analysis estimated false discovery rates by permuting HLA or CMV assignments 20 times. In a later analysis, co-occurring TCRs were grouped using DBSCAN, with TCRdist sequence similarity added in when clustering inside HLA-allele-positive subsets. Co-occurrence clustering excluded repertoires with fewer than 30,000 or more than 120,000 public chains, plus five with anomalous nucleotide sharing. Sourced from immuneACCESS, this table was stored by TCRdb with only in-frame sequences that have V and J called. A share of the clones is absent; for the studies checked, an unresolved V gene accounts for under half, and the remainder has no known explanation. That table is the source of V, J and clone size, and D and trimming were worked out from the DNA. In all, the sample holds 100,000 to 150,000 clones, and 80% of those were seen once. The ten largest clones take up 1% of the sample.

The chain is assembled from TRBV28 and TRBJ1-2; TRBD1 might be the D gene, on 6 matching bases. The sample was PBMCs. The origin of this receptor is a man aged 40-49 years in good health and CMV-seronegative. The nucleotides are TGTGCCAGCAGCCCTGACGGGGGGCTTAACTATGGCTACACCTTC. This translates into CASSPDGGLNYGYTF.